Shown below are 9 T cell receptor beta chains from a single sample sequenced in a study of vaccination effects on CD4 cells after COVID-19 (dated by TCRdb to the early 2020s). Library creation used the immunoSEQ multiplex PCR assay. Imported from immuneACCESS, the table was reduced by TCRdb to in-frame sequences with V and J called. These copies leave out some clones; in studies compared against another copy, an unresolved V gene accounts for under half, and the cause of the remainder is not known. For this sample the table gives 13,000 to 15,000 clones, of which over 65% were detected only once. The top ten hold about 25% of the sample. No cognate antigen is known for these TCRs. To identify antigen-specific CD4+ T cell clonotypes by their expansion, the ViraFEST assay first stimulated PBMC with viral peptide pools and then applied TCR sequencing. After about 9 days of culture, CD4+ T cells were isolated with the EasySep CD4+ T cell isolation kit.

Sample: CD4+ T cells from PBMCs cultured with HCoV-229E spike peptides, taken before COVID-19 vaccination. The label giving this sample's cell subset or site can be read as: HCoV-229E spike overlapping peptide pool stimulation. Receptors were obtained from a human donor who received a COVID-19 vaccine.

J is TRBJ1-1 and V is TRBV3-1 (or the pseudogene TRBV3-2); D perhaps matches TRBD1 (5 bases). Germline V gene sequence: CDR1 LGHDT, CDR2 YNNKEL (reference sequence). V shed 0 bases and J shed 1 base, with 12 bases lying between them. The CDR3 covers 16 residues. CDR3: CASSQDGGRGNTEAFF. CDR3 bases: TGTGCCAGCAGCCAAGACGGGGGGAGAGGGAACACTGAAGCTTTCTTT.

The V and J genes are TRBV7-2 and TRBJ1-5; no clear D. The CDR3 consists of 13 residues. Germline V gives CDR1 SGHTA, CDR2 FQGNSA. V dropped 1 base and J dropped 4 bases, with 5 bases sitting between them. The chain's CDR3 is CASSLGVNQPQHF. CDR3 DNA: TGTGCCAGCAGCTTAGGAGTGAATCAGCCCCAGCATTTT.

This clone was observed once. The chain couples TRBV5-1 to TRBJ2-1, with TRBD2 matching 10 bases. This CDR3 spans 15 amino acids. After removal of 1 base from V and 6 bases from J, the junction contained 4 bases not matched to a gene. Germline-derived CDR1 and CDR2 are SGHRS and YFSETQ. The CDR3 nucleotides are TGCGCCAGCAGCTTGATTACTAGCGGGACCAATGAGCAGTTCTTC. Translated: CASSLITSGTNEQFF.

This chain connects TRBV27 to TRBJ1-2; 9 bases agree with TRBD1. This CDR3 has 13 residues. Germline V CDR1 and CDR2: MNHEY, SMNVEV (reference sequence). Unmatched junction bases numbered 3, after V lost 6 bases and J lost 4 bases. CDR3 in amino acids: CASSRDRVYGYTF. In nucleotides, the CDR3 is TGTGCCAGCAGCCGGGACAGGGTCTATGGCTACACCTTC.

The J gene is TRBJ1-2, the V gene TRBV5-5; 9 nucleotides match TRBD1. The CDR3 is made up of 15 amino acids. After removal of 4 bases from V and 6 bases from J, the junction contained 10 bases not matched to a gene. Germline V gene sequence: CDR1 SGHKS, CDR2 YYEKEE (reference sequence). CDR3 DNA sequence: TGTGCCAGCAGCGGCCGGTTGACAGGGGGGGATGGCTACACCTTC. Amino acids: CASSGRLTGGDGYTF.

This clone was seen a handful of times. The J gene is TRBJ1-3, the V gene TRBV25-1, with TRBD1 matching over 9 bases. Germline loops: CDR1 MGHDK, CDR2 SYGVNS. V shed 3 bases and J 3 bases; nucleotides not matched to a gene: 3. This CDR3 spans 15 amino acids. The CDR3 bases are TGTGCCAGCAGTGAGACAGGGGGGATTGGAAACACCATATATTTT. Encoded protein: CASSETGGIGNTIYF.

This clone was found a few times. The chain combines TRBV10-2 with TRBJ2-7; 10 bases are shared with TRBD1. V shed 5 bases and J 5 bases; nucleotides not matched to a gene: 6. Germline loops: CDR1 WSHSY, CDR2 SAAADI. The CDR3 is made up of 14 amino acids. CDR3 coding DNA: TGCGCCAGCAGTCCAGGGACAGGGGCCCACGAGCAGTACTTC. Protein sequence: CASSPGTGAHEQYF.

The V call is TRBV21-1, the J call TRBJ2-4. TRBV21-1 is designated a pseudogene. This CDR3 has 14 residues. The CDR3 DNA reads TGTGCCAGCAGCAAAGCTTGGGGGAAGAACATTCAGTACTTC. Translated, it gives CASSKAWGKNIQYF.

Only a few counts were recorded for this clone. Other DNA sequences in the sample encode the same CDR3. This chain uses TRBV3-1 (or the pseudogene TRBV3-2) with TRBJ1-1; perhaps TRBD1 as D (5 bases). V lost 2 bases to trimming and J lost 0 bases, with 7 bases between them. The V gene's germline CDR1 is LGHDT and CDR2 YNNKEL (reference sequence). The CDR3 is 14 amino acids. Here the CDR3 DNA reads TGTGCCAGCAGCCAAAGGGGTTTGAACACTGAAGCTTTCTTT. This translates into CASSQRGLNTEAFF.